Presented here are 16 T cell receptor beta chains from one specimen sequenced in a study of cytomegalovirus exposure and HLA in healthy donors. Amplification used 60 Vbeta primers and 13 Jbeta primers. Here immunoSEQ multiplex PCR was the method, and the copy in TCRdb shows in-frame clones only, minus some. The sample holds about 87,000 clones, over 65% seen once. Sequencing was performed on PBMCs. These receptors were collected from a man aged 25-45 years in good health and CMV-seropositive.

The rearrangement links TRBV19 to TRBJ2-7; D possibly corresponds to TRBD2 (6 bases). Germline CDR1 and CDR2: LNHDA and SQIVND (reference sequence). CDR3 length: 15 amino acids. V was shortened by 4 bases and J by 9 bases, with 22 bases between the two germline ends. The CDR3 DNA reads TGTGCCAGTAGTACCCGGGGAGGAGATCTACGAGGGCAGTACTTC. Amino acids: CASSTRGGDLRGQYF.

The chain has TRBV2 and TRBJ1-5, with D perhaps TRBD1 (6 bases). Deletions cut 11 bases from V and 3 bases from J, with 14 bases between. This CDR3 contains 13 residues. Germline CDR1 and CDR2: SNHLY and FYNNEI. CDR3 loop: CAGSQGPNQPQHF. The DNA of the CDR3 is TGTGCCGGATCACAGGGACCCAATCAGCCCCAGCATTTT.

This clone was seen more than once but under ten times. V and J are TRBV10-3 and TRBJ1-5, with D possibly matching TRBD1 (6 bases). With 1 base removed from V and 5 bases from J, the gap between germline ends came to 12 bases. The V gene's germline CDR1 is ENHRY and CDR2 SYGVKD. This CDR3 spans 15 amino acids. CDR3 sequence (DNA): TGTGCCATCAGTGAGTTTTCTCGACAGGATCAGCCCCAGCATTTT. This sequence encodes CAISEFSRQDQPQHF.

The chain couples TRBV18 to TRBJ2-7; TRBD2 agrees at 7 bases. The germline CDR1 and CDR2 sequences are KGHSH and LQKENI. The CDR3 is 14 amino acids. Trimming at V came to 2 bases and at J to 2 bases, leaving 3 bases not matched to a gene. CDR3 region: CASSPSGTPYEQYF. The CDR3 nucleotides are TGTGCCAGCTCACCAAGCGGGACCCCCTACGAGCAGTACTTC.

This CDR3 is CASSQAAGSGTLTYEQYF. The CDR3 DNA reads as TGCGCCAGCAGCCAAGCCGCCGGCAGTGGGACTCTAACCTACGAGCAGTACTTC. The chain has TRBV4-1 and TRBJ2-7; maybe TRBD2 (6 bases). CDR3 length equals 18 residues. V was trimmed by 1 base and J by 2 bases, leaving 21 bases between them. Per the germline V gene, CDR1 is MGHRA and CDR2 is YSYEKL.

CDR3 sequence reads: CASSLLLYTEAFF. CDR3 bases: TGTGCCAGCAGCTTACTCCTTTACACTGAAGCTTTCTTT. The gene calls are TRBV7-2 and TRBJ1-1, with unresolved D. Trimming shortened V by 2 bases and J by 3 bases, and 7 bases separated the two germline ends. CDR1 is SGHTA, CDR2 FQGNSA, per germline. The CDR3 covers 13 residues.

The chain employs TRBV4-3 and TRBJ2-3, with TRBD2 matching 10 bases. V trimming: 3 bases; J trimming: 6 bases; junction bases outside the gene matches: 12. Germline values: CDR1 LGHNA, CDR2 YSLEER. This CDR3 has 17 residues. CDR3 loop: CASSQNRAGGSGDTQYF. The CDR3 DNA follows: TGCGCCAGCAGCCAGAATCGAGCGGGAGGGTCAGGGGATACGCAGTATTTT.

The V call is TRBV15, the J call TRBJ1-1, with 8 positions matching TRBD1. The length of the CDR3 is 15 residues. CDR1 and CDR2 (germline): LNHNV, YYDKDF (reference sequence). J lost 4 bases, V lost 0 bases, and 4 bases had no gene match. CDR3 sequence reads: CATSRDIQGVTEAFF. The CDR3, as DNA: TGTGCCACCAGCAGAGATATACAGGGGGTCACTGAAGCTTTCTTT.

The chain combines TRBV30 with TRBJ2-5; 15 bases agree with TRBD2. J lost 4 bases, V lost 2 bases, and 5 bases had no gene match. Germline loops: CDR1 GTSNPN, CDR2 SVGIG (reference sequence). CDR3 size: 16 residues. The CDR3 region has the DNA TGTGCCTGGAGTCCCGGACTAGCGGGAGGGGGAGAGACCCAGTACTTC. This encodes CAWSPGLAGGGETQYF.

The chain combines TRBV30 with TRBJ1-2; D may be TRBD1 (5 bases). Trimming removed 3 bases at V and 4 bases at J, with 15 bases between. In germline, CDR1 is GTSNPN, CDR2 SVGIG (reference sequence). The CDR3 length is 14 residues. The CDR3 DNA follows: TGTGCCTGGAGCCTCGGGCGGGGGGGCTATGGCTACACCTTC. Protein: CAWSLGRGGYGYTF.

V is TRBV7-9 and J is TRBJ1-5, with a tentative D call TRBD1 (6 bases). V was cut by 7 bases and J by 5 bases, with 24 bases left in between. The CDR3 contains 17 residues. Germline V lookup: CDR1 SEHNR, CDR2 FQNEAQ (reference sequence). CDR3 loop: CASTFPVEDSVDQPQHF. For the CDR3, the DNA is TGTGCCAGCACCTTCCCCGTGGAGGACAGCGTCGATCAGCCCCAGCATTTT.

The chain carries TRBV7-9 and TRBJ2-2; D uncertain. The CDR3 is 13 amino acids. Germline lookup yields CDR1 SEHNR and CDR2 FQNEAQ (reference sequence). V dropped 8 bases and J dropped 5 bases, with 12 bases sitting between them. In DNA, the CDR3 is TGTGCCAGCGAAGATACCGGGACCGGGGAGCTGTTTTTT. Protein product: CASEDTGTGELFF.

This chain joins TRBV9 and TRBJ1-5; D is perhaps TRBD1 (6 bases). The CDR3 consists of 12 residues. Trimming shortened V by 0 bases and J by 10 bases, and 8 bases separated the two germline ends. The germline CDR1 and CDR2 sequences are SGDLS and YYNGEE. The CDR3 nucleotides are TGTGCCAGCAGCGTAGAAGGGGGACCCCAGCATTTT. This gives the protein CASSVEGGPQHF.

This sequence joins TRBV5-6 and TRBJ2-2; possible D gene TRBD2, 7 bases. CDR3 length equals 15 residues. Trimming stripped 2 bases from V and 5 bases from J, with 13 bases between. The V gene's germline CDR1 is SGHDT and CDR2 YYEEEE. CDR3 sequence reads: CASSLGGGITGELFF. CDR3 nucleotides: TGTGCCAGCAGCTTAGGCGGGGGCATAACCGGGGAGCTGTTTTTT.

This clone was detected only a few times. The chain joins TRBV27 to TRBJ1-4; 8 bases line up with TRBD1. The V segment lost 3 bases and the J segment 4 bases; nucleotides outside the gene matches: 4. The CDR3 contains 15 residues. The germline V gene encodes CDR1 MNHEY and CDR2 SMNVEV (reference sequence). The CDR3 nucleotides read TGTGCCAGCAGTTTTCAGGGGGCTCTTAATGAAAAACTGTTTTTT. Protein: CASSFQGALNEKLFF.

The J gene is TRBJ2-7, the V gene TRBV27; 8 bases line up with TRBD2. This CDR3 comprises 14 residues. Germline V CDR1 and CDR2: MNHEY, SMNVEV (reference sequence). The trim removed 4 bases at V and 4 bases at J, leaving 6 bases unmatched. The CDR3 sequence is CASSWGLDRYEQYF. For the CDR3, the DNA is TGTGCCAGCAGTTGGGGACTAGATCGATACGAGCAGTACTTC.